A selection of T cell receptor beta chains follows, all from one sample in a study of T-cell memory formation after mild COVID-19. TCRdb itself ran the 5' RACE reads through MiXCR, one entry per CDR3 protein. This sample yields 150,000 to 200,000 distinct CDR3 sequences, of which 14% are seen a single time; 13% to 15% belongs to the top ten. Specimen: PBMCs or a T cell subset sorted from them (not recorded which). These receptors were collected from an adult woman who had mild COVID-19 (a few samples of this study predate the infection). Cell type and time point are not known. Both conserved end residues are part of each CDR3. The order of the fields is V gene, J gene, clone size, D gene, CDR3 protein, CDR3 DNA. D genes are given only for firm matches. Some rows have no size entry. The others give once, few or many, or a class for an expanded clone.

V gene: TRBV5-1; J gene: TRBJ2-2; clone size: few; D gene: NA; CDR3 protein: CASSETGVTGELFF; CDR3 DNA: TGCGCCAGCAGCGAGACAGGAGTCACCGGGGAGCTGTTTTTT
V gene: TRBV7-9; J gene: TRBJ2-3; clone size: many; D gene: NA; CDR3 protein: CATRHLTDTQYF; CDR3 DNA: TGTGCCACCCGGCACCTCACAGATACGCAGTATTTT
V gene: TRBV12-3/TRBV12-4; J gene: TRBJ1-3; clone size: few; D gene: NA; CDR3 protein: CASSDTAKRTIYF; CDR3 DNA: TGTGCCAGCAGCGATACGGCGAAACGCACCATATATTTT
V gene: TRBV20-1; J gene: TRBJ1-2; clone size: few; D gene: TRBD1; CDR3 protein: CSARVPGLVGQGIPYGYTF; CDR3 DNA: TGCAGTGCTAGAGTTCCTGGGTTAGTGGGACAGGGTATCCCCTATGGCTACACCTTC
V gene: TRBV12-3/TRBV12-4; J gene: TRBJ2-2; clone size: NA; D gene: NA; CDR3 protein: CASTQGPGELFF; CDR3 DNA: TGTGCCAGCACTCAGGGTCCCGGGGAGCTGTTTTTT
V gene: TRBV19; J gene: TRBJ1-4; clone size: few; D gene: NA; CDR3 protein: CASSILSGETTQELFF; CDR3 DNA: TGTGCCAGTAGTATCCTCTCAGGGGAAACTACTCAGGAACTGTTTTTT
V gene: TRBV24-1; J gene: TRBJ2-1; clone size: few; D gene: TRBD1; CDR3 protein: CATSRSGTGVGNEQFF; CDR3 DNA: TGTGCCACCTCAAGATCCGGGACAGGAGTGGGGAATGAGCAGTTCTTC
V gene: TRBV18; J gene: TRBJ1-1; clone size: few; D gene: TRBD1; CDR3 protein: CASSRGTDENTEAFF; CDR3 DNA: TGTGCCAGCTCCCGCGGGACAGATGAGAACACTGAAGCTTTCTTT
V gene: TRBV11-3; J gene: TRBJ2-1; clone size: NA; D gene: NA; CDR3 protein: CASSLEYNEQFF; CDR3 DNA: TGTGCCAGCAGCCTCGAGTACAATGAGCAGTTCTTC
V gene: TRBV27; J gene: TRBJ2-1; clone size: NA; D gene: NA; CDR3 protein: CASSSLASGSGRGEQFF; CDR3 DNA: TGTGCCAGCAGTTCGCTTGCGTCAGGGTCGGGACGGGGTGAGCAGTTCTTC
V gene: TRBV7-6; J gene: TRBJ2-5; clone size: NA; D gene: TRBD2; CDR3 protein: CASSPSGTSVQETQYF; CDR3 DNA: TGTGCCAGCAGCCCGAGCGGCACTAGCGTACAAGAGACCCAGTACTTC
V gene: TRBV5-5; J gene: TRBJ2-4; clone size: many; D gene: NA; CDR3 protein: CASSASAGQDLAKNIQYF; CDR3 DNA: TGTGCCAGCAGCGCCTCGGCGGGGCAGGATCTAGCCAAAAACATTCAGTACTTC
V gene: TRBV13; J gene: TRBJ2-1; clone size: few; D gene: NA; CDR3 protein: CASSLAGERDEQFF; CDR3 DNA: TGTGCCAGCAGCTTAGCGGGTGAAAGGGATGAGCAGTTCTTC
V gene: TRBV21-1; J gene: TRBJ1-6; clone size: NA; D gene: NA; CDR3 protein: CASRARPGQGYSPLHF; CDR3 DNA: TGTGCCAGCAGGGCCCGCCCGGGACAGGGGTATTCACCCCTCCACTTT
V gene: TRBV12-3/TRBV12-4; J gene: TRBJ2-2; clone size: many; D gene: NA; CDR3 protein: CASSPLGDTGELFF; CDR3 DNA: TGTGCCAGCAGTCCCCTCGGGGACACCGGGGAGCTGTTTTTT
V gene: TRBV6-5; J gene: TRBJ1-5; clone size: NA; D gene: NA; CDR3 protein: CASSNGALGQPQHF; CDR3 DNA: TGTGCCAGCAGCAATGGGGCCCTTGGTCAGCCCCAGCATTTT
V gene: TRBV10-3; J gene: TRBJ2-2; clone size: few; D gene: TRBD1; CDR3 protein: CAIRAGTAETGELFF; CDR3 DNA: TGTGCCATCAGGGCCGGGACAGCGGAGACCGGGGAGCTGTTTTTT
V gene: TRBV3-1; J gene: TRBJ2-7; clone size: NA; D gene: TRBD2; CDR3 protein: CASSQGVGLASIYEQYF; CDR3 DNA: TGTGCCAGCAGCCAGGGCGTGGGACTAGCGAGTATTTACGAGCAGTACTTC
V gene: TRBV10-3; J gene: TRBJ2-7; clone size: NA; D gene: TRBD2; CDR3 protein: CAIRTLKTSGSPYEQYF; CDR3 DNA: TGTGCCATCAGAACTTTAAAAACTAGCGGGAGCCCCTACGAGCAGTACTTC
V gene: TRBV3-1; J gene: TRBJ2-5; clone size: few; D gene: NA; CDR3 protein: CASSPAGGLQETQYF; CDR3 DNA: TGTGCCAGCAGCCCCGCCGGGGGCCTACAAGAGACCCAGTACTTC
V gene: TRBV29-1; J gene: TRBJ2-7; clone size: NA; D gene: NA; CDR3 protein: CSVERAGEGYEQYF; CDR3 DNA: TGCAGCGTTGAAAGGGCAGGGGAAGGCTACGAGCAGTACTTC
V gene: TRBV3-1; J gene: TRBJ1-5; clone size: NA; D gene: TRBD1; CDR3 protein: CASSPGQGFLAQHF; CDR3 DNA: TGTGCCAGCTCCCCGGGACAGGGGTTTTTGGCCCAGCATTTT
V gene: TRBV7-3; J gene: TRBJ2-5; clone size: NA; D gene: TRBD1; CDR3 protein: CASSKTGYGETQYF; CDR3 DNA: TGTGCCAGCAGCAAGACAGGGTATGGAGAGACCCAGTACTTC
V gene: TRBV4-1; J gene: TRBJ2-4; clone size: few; D gene: TRBD1; CDR3 protein: CASSQGEGQGRNIQYF; CDR3 DNA: TGCGCCAGCAGCCAAGGCGAAGGACAGGGGAGAAACATTCAGTACTTC
V gene: TRBV4-1; J gene: TRBJ1-1; clone size: few; D gene: NA; CDR3 protein: CASSQGPGMNTEAFF; CDR3 DNA: TGCGCCAGCAGCCAAGGCCCAGGGATGAACACTGAAGCTTTCTTT
V gene: TRBV5-1; J gene: TRBJ1-1; clone size: few; D gene: NA; CDR3 protein: CASSFNRDKKAFF; CDR3 DNA: TGCGCCAGCAGCTTTAACCGGGACAAGAAAGCTTTCTTT
V gene: TRBV5-1; J gene: TRBJ1-1; clone size: few; D gene: NA; CDR3 protein: CASSPWGEHTEAFF; CDR3 DNA: TGCGCCAGCAGCCCTTGGGGTGAACACACTGAAGCTTTCTTT
V gene: TRBV4-1; J gene: TRBJ2-2; clone size: many; D gene: NA; CDR3 protein: CASSQDGSGNTGELFF; CDR3 DNA: TGCGCCAGCAGCCAAGATGGTTCGGGGAACACCGGGGAGCTGTTTTTT
V gene: TRBV12-3/TRBV12-4; J gene: TRBJ1-2; clone size: NA; D gene: NA; CDR3 protein: CASSFAGARGYTF; CDR3 DNA: TGTGCCAGCAGTTTCGCGGGGGCGCGTGGCTACACCTTC
V gene: TRBV9; J gene: TRBJ2-1; clone size: NA; D gene: TRBD2; CDR3 protein: CASRWTSGSHEQFF; CDR3 DNA: TGTGCCAGCAGGTGGACTAGCGGGAGCCATGAGCAGTTCTTC
V gene: TRBV7-8; J gene: TRBJ1-3; clone size: few; D gene: NA; CDR3 protein: CASSDRAWGNTIYF; CDR3 DNA: TGTGCCAGCAGCGACCGGGCCTGGGGAAACACCATATATTTT
V gene: TRBV4-1; J gene: TRBJ2-2; clone size: NA; D gene: NA; CDR3 protein: CASSQETPWTGRAGELFF; CDR3 DNA: TGCGCCAGCAGCCAAGAGACCCCTTGGACAGGGAGGGCCGGGGAGCTGTTTTTT
V gene: TRBV5-6; J gene: TRBJ2-7; clone size: NA; D gene: TRBD2; CDR3 protein: CASSLLAGVAYEQYF; CDR3 DNA: TGTGCCAGCAGCCTCCTAGCGGGAGTTGCCTACGAGCAGTACTTC
V gene: TRBV4-1; J gene: TRBJ2-3; clone size: NA; D gene: TRBD2; CDR3 protein: CASSQGRGGVDTQYF; CDR3 DNA: TGCGCCAGCAGCCAAGGGCGCGGGGGTGTAGATACGCAGTATTTT
V gene: TRBV4-1; J gene: TRBJ2-7; clone size: NA; D gene: NA; CDR3 protein: CASSQDRVGSYEQYF; CDR3 DNA: TGCGCCAGCAGCCAAGACAGGGTGGGCTCCTACGAGCAGTACTTC
V gene: TRBV10-3; J gene: TRBJ2-3; clone size: few; D gene: NA; CDR3 protein: CATTKREGADTQYF; CDR3 DNA: TGTGCCACTACAAAACGGGAAGGGGCAGATACGCAGTATTTT
V gene: TRBV24-1; J gene: TRBJ1-1; clone size: NA; D gene: NA; CDR3 protein: CATSAGSNTEAFF; CDR3 DNA: TGTGCCACCAGTGCGGGCAGCAACACTGAAGCTTTCTTT
V gene: TRBV21-1; J gene: TRBJ2-7; clone size: few; D gene: NA; CDR3 protein: CASRKQIKGLAAPSYEQYF; CDR3 DNA: TGTGCCAGCAGAAAACAGATAAAAGGACTAGCGGCTCCCTCCTACGAGCAGTACTTC
V gene: TRBV7-6; J gene: TRBJ2-3; clone size: few; D gene: TRBD1; CDR3 protein: CASSSRRDRGTDTQYF; CDR3 DNA: TGTGCCAGCAGCTCCAGACGGGACAGAGGCACAGATACGCAGTATTTT
V gene: TRBV6-2/TRBV6-3; J gene: TRBJ2-7; clone size: NA; D gene: TRBD2; CDR3 protein: CASSYLAGGPYEQYF; CDR3 DNA: TGTGCCAGCAGTTACCTAGCGGGAGGGCCCTACGAGCAGTACTTC
V gene: TRBV6-8; J gene: TRBJ1-5; clone size: few; D gene: NA; CDR3 protein: CASSYPCGGVRNQPQHF; CDR3 DNA: TGTGCCAGCAGTTACCCATGTGGCGGAGTACGCAATCAGCCCCAGCATTTT
V gene: TRBV7-3; J gene: TRBJ1-1; clone size: NA; D gene: TRBD1; CDR3 protein: CASSLSHRGYTEAFF; CDR3 DNA: TGTGCCAGCAGCTTAAGTCACAGGGGTTATACTGAAGCTTTCTTT
V gene: TRBV4-2; J gene: TRBJ2-5; clone size: NA; D gene: TRBD2; CDR3 protein: CASSQGEGLETQYF; CDR3 DNA: TGTGCCAGCAGCCAAGGGGAGGGCTTAGAGACCCAGTACTTC
V gene: TRBV7-2; J gene: TRBJ2-1; clone size: few; D gene: TRBD2; CDR3 protein: CASSSGLAGGRANEQFF; CDR3 DNA: TGTGCCAGCAGCTCGGGACTAGCGGGAGGGCGGGCCAATGAGCAGTTCTTC
V gene: TRBV14; J gene: TRBJ1-2; clone size: NA; D gene: TRBD1; CDR3 protein: CASSQEQGAFYGYTF; CDR3 DNA: TGTGCCAGCAGCCAAGAGCAGGGGGCATTCTATGGCTACACCTTC
V gene: TRBV27; J gene: TRBJ2-2; clone size: many; D gene: TRBD1; CDR3 protein: CASSSGTVNTGELFF; CDR3 DNA: TGTGCCAGCAGTTCCGGGACAGTAAACACCGGGGAGCTGTTTTTT
V gene: TRBV7-9; J gene: TRBJ2-1; clone size: NA; D gene: NA; CDR3 protein: CASSLAPSAYNEQFF; CDR3 DNA: TGTGCCAGCAGCTTAGCTCCTAGCGCTTACAATGAGCAGTTCTTC
V gene: TRBV7-6; J gene: TRBJ2-1; clone size: NA; D gene: TRBD2; CDR3 protein: CASSFGTSGGSEQFF; CDR3 DNA: TGTGCCAGCAGCTTCGGGACTAGCGGGGGGAGTGAGCAGTTCTTC
V gene: TRBV7-3; J gene: TRBJ2-2; clone size: NA; D gene: TRBD2; CDR3 protein: CASAREAHTGELFF; CDR3 DNA: TGTGCCAGTGCGCGGGAGGCGCACACCGGGGAGCTGTTTTTT